A single sample is the source of the 31 T cell receptor beta chains below, sequenced in a study of somatic mutations in cytotoxic T cells in rheumatoid arthritis. Profiling relied on immunoSEQ multiplex PCR, and the TCRdb table lists in-frame clones only, not all of them. The data hold thousands of clones, with around three quarters observed a single time. Sample: CD8+ T cells sorted from blood. The receptors shown here come from an adult with rheumatoid arthritis.

The V call is TRBV29-1, the J call TRBJ1-4; D remains ambiguous. V lost 0 bases and J 2 bases, leaving 13 bases between the germline ends. Germline V lookup: CDR1 SQVTM, CDR2 ANQGSEA. The CDR3 consists of 16 residues. DNA of the CDR3: TGCAGCGTTGAAGATCCCAGTCTCTCGACTAATGAAAAACTGTTTTTT. Translated: CSVEDPSLSTNEKLFF.

The CDR3 loop is CASSRGENTEAFF. CDR3 coding DNA: TGTGCCAGCAGCCGGGGAGAGAACACTGAAGCTTTCTTT. The chain uses TRBV7-6 and TRBJ1-1, with D unresolved. CDR1 and CDR2 (germline): SGHVS, FNYEAQ. Trimming removed 5 bases from V and 1 base from J, with 8 bases in between. The CDR3 is 13 amino acids.

This clone came up a few times. The chain is built from TRBV28 and TRBJ2-7; 7 positions match TRBD1. The CDR3 runs 16 residues. The V segment lost 5 bases and the J segment 0 bases; nucleotides outside the gene matches: 10. In germline, CDR1 is MDHEN, CDR2 SYDVKM. The CDR3 reads CASSALDRVSSYEQYF. The CDR3 DNA sequence: TGTGCCAGCAGTGCCCTCGACAGGGTGAGCTCCTACGAGCAGTACTTC.

V and J are TRBV6-5 and TRBJ2-1; D is tentatively TRBD1 or TRBD2 (5 bases each). This CDR3 contains 11 residues. Per germline, CDR1 MNHEY and CDR2 SVGAGI. The V end was cut by 5 bases, the J end by 6 bases, with 5 bases between. The chain's CDR3 is CASSGGNEQFF. The CDR3 nucleotides are TGTGCCAGCAGTGGGGGCAATGAGCAGTTCTTC.

The chain has TRBV10-1 and TRBJ2-2; tentative D call: TRBD2 (5 bases). Germline V gives CDR1 WNHNN, CDR2 SYGVQD (reference sequence). Trimming removed 1 base from V and 0 bases from J, with 12 bases in between. This CDR3 contains 17 residues. CDR3 sequence: CASSECEGRANTGELFF. The CDR3 DNA follows: TGCGCCAGCAGTGAGTGCGAGGGCAGAGCGAACACCGGGGAGCTGTTTTTT.

V usage is TRBV9 and J usage is TRBJ2-1; 9 nucleotides align to TRBD2. V gave up 3 bases and J gave up 8 bases; unmatched junction bases: 6. This CDR3 spans 14 amino acids. The germline V gene has CDR1 SGDLS and CDR2 YYNGEE. CDR3: CASSDSGGLDEQFF. Here the CDR3 DNA reads TGTGCCAGCAGCGATAGCGGGGGCCTCGATGAGCAGTTCTTC.

V gene TRBV7-3 combines with J gene TRBJ1-2; 8 nucleotides align to TRBD1. Germline-derived CDR1 and CDR2 are SGHTA and FQGTGA. V trimming: 6 bases; J trimming: 3 bases; junction bases outside the gene matches: 3. CDR3 length equals 13 residues. This CDR3 is CASRGQGDYGYTF. The CDR3 DNA sequence: TGTGCCAGCAGAGGACAGGGAGACTATGGCTACACCTTC.

V usage is TRBV19 and J usage is TRBJ1-5; TRBD1 might be the D (5 bases). Germline V gene sequence: CDR1 LNHDA, CDR2 SQIVND (reference sequence). This CDR3 contains 13 residues. Trimming shortened V by 5 bases and J by 4 bases, and 9 bases separated the two germline ends. Written as DNA, the CDR3 is TGTGCCAGTAGTTCTGAGGGGAATCAGCCCCAGCATTTT. Translated: CASSSEGNQPQHF.

This chain connects TRBV11-2 to TRBJ1-1, with 8 bases that match TRBD1. Germline CDR1 reads SGHAT; CDR2 reads FQNNGV. Trimming cost V 1 base and J 11 bases; bases outside gene matches: 9. The CDR3 extends over 14 amino acids. The CDR3 region is CASSLGLGDRRAFF. The CDR3 nucleotides read TGTGCCAGCAGCTTAGGCCTGGGGGACAGGCGGGCTTTCTTT.

This sequence joins TRBV5-4 and TRBJ1-2; D may be TRBD1 (6 bases). The germline V and J ends were trimmed by 2 bases and 6 bases, with 11 bases remaining between them. The CDR3 length is 13 residues. In germline, CDR1 is SGHNT, CDR2 YYREEE (reference sequence). In DNA form, the CDR3 reads TGTGCCAGCAGCTTTATCGGGGGCGATGGCTACACCTTC. This encodes CASSFIGGDGYTF.

The rearrangement links TRBV4-3 to TRBJ2-6; no firm D call. CDR3 length: 16 amino acids. Germline lookup yields CDR1 LGHNA and CDR2 YSLEER. V lost 0 bases, J lost 0 bases, and 6 bases lay in between. CDR3 bases: TGCGCCAGCAGCCAAGAAGGCGGCTCTGGGGCCAACGTCCTGACTTTC. It is translated as CASSQEGGSGANVLTF.

The rearrangement uses TRBV7-9 and TRBJ2-2; possibly TRBD2 for D (5 bases). This CDR3 spans 12 amino acids. Germline V CDR1 and CDR2: SEHNR, FQNEAQ (reference sequence). V was cut by 11 bases and J by 5 bases, with 12 bases left in between. The CDR3 spells CALDEGTGELFF. The CDR3 region has the DNA TGTGCCCTGGACGAGGGTACCGGGGAGCTGTTTTTT.

This sequence joins TRBV10-3 and TRBJ2-5; no firm D call. The J call may be wrong; the DNA end is better matched by TRBJ2-7. Germline assignment: CDR1 ENHRY and CDR2 SYGVKD. The CDR3 has 14 residues. The DNA of the CDR3 is TGTGCCATCAGTGAACAGCGCTACTCCTACGAGCAGTACTTC. This codes for CAISEQRYSYEQYF.

The chain joins TRBV19 to TRBJ2-4, with 7 nucleotides matching TRBD2. Trimming at V came to 4 bases and at J to 7 bases, leaving 13 bases not matched to a gene. The CDR3 spans 16 residues. The germline V gene encodes CDR1 LNHDA and CDR2 SQIVND (reference sequence). Here the CDR3 DNA reads TGTGCCAGTAGTACCTTAGCGAGCGGGGCCAGTAACATTCAGTACTTC. Its protein product is CASSTLASGASNIQYF.

V usage is TRBV11-2 and J usage is TRBJ2-1; 9 bases match TRBD1. CDR3 length equals 18 residues. The ends lost 3 bases at V and 8 bases at J; junction bases unmatched: 17. CDR1 is SGHAT and CDR2 is FQNNGV in the germline V gene. DNA for the CDR3: TGTGCCAGCAGCTTCGGGACAGGGATCGAAATCCCCAACCATGAGCAGTTCTTC. This gives the protein CASSFGTGIEIPNHEQFF.

This clone came up once. The rearrangement links TRBV4-1 to TRBJ1-1, with D possibly TRBD1 on 5 matching bases. The germline V gene encodes CDR1 MGHRA and CDR2 YSYEKL. CDR3 length: 15 residues. The V end was cut by 5 bases, the J end by 1 base, with 14 bases between. The chain's CDR3 is CASSDLGVWNTEAFF. CDR3 in DNA: TGCGCCAGCAGCGACTTGGGGGTGTGGAACACTGAAGCTTTCTTT.

Only one count was recorded for this clone. The rearrangement joins TRBV19 to TRBJ1-2; 7 positions match TRBD1. J was trimmed by 2 bases and V by 1 base; bases with no gene match: 10. The CDR3 runs 17 residues. Germline lookup yields CDR1 LNHDA and CDR2 SQIVND (reference sequence). The CDR3 sequence is CASSIGPRQGANYGYTF. The CDR3 DNA reads as TGTGCCAGTAGTATAGGCCCCAGACAGGGTGCCAACTATGGCTACACCTTC. Variable domain in full (rest from reference TRBV19 and TRBJ1-2): DGGITQSPKYLFRKEGQNVTLSCEQNLNHDAMYWYRQDPGQGLRLIYYSQIVNDFQKGDIAEGYSVSREKKESFPLTVTSAQKNPTAFYLCASSIGPRQGANYGYTFGSGTRLTVV.

The chain carries TRBV27 and TRBJ1-2, with D possibly TRBD1 on 6 matching bases. The V end was cut by 7 bases, the J end by 6 bases, with 15 bases between. This CDR3 is built from 13 residues. Germline CDR1 is MNHEY and CDR2 is SMNVEV (reference sequence). The CDR3 bases are TGTGCCAGCAACCGGAGGGGGAAAGATGGCTACACCTTC. Its translation: CASNRRGKDGYTF.

This clone was picked up a small number of times. The chain has TRBV7-9 and TRBJ2-7; D unresolved. This CDR3 is built from 15 residues. V was trimmed by 5 bases and J by 0 bases, leaving 14 bases between them. Germline V gene data show CDR1 as SEHNR and CDR2 as FQNEAQ (reference sequence). DNA for the CDR3: TGTGCCAGCAGCCCACCCCGTGTTTCCTCCTACGAGCAGTACTTC. Translation: CASSPPRVSSYEQYF.

This chain joins TRBV11-1 and TRBJ1-3; D is uncertain. Germline assignment: CDR1 SGHAT and CDR2 FQDESV (reference sequence). The CDR3 is made up of 18 amino acids. Trimming stripped 0 bases from V and 3 bases from J, with 18 bases between. The CDR3 here is CASSLALMFNSGGNTIYF. Written as DNA, the CDR3 is TGTGCCAGCAGCTTAGCGCTTATGTTCAATTCGGGTGGAAACACCATATATTTT. Combining the CDR3 with reference TRBV11-1 and TRBJ1-3 gives the whole variable domain EAEVAQSPRYKITEKSQAVAFWCDPISGHATLYWYRQILGQGPELLVQFQDESVVDDSQLPKDRFSAERLKGVDSTLKIQPAELGDSAMYLCASSLALMFNSGGNTIYFGEGSWLTVV.

Only a few counts were recorded for this clone. The chain employs TRBV7-2 and TRBJ2-7; TRBD2 is a possible D gene (6 bases). Germline V CDR1 and CDR2: SGHTA, FQGNSA. The CDR3 totals 15 residues. Trimming stripped 5 bases from V and 0 bases from J, with 14 bases between. CDR3 residues: CASSPTGRSSYEQYF. DNA of the CDR3: TGTGCCAGCAGCCCCACGGGGAGGAGCTCCTACGAGCAGTACTTC.

The chain carries TRBV27 and TRBJ1-2; maybe TRBD1 (5 bases). The CDR3 runs 14 residues. Per germline, CDR1 MNHEY and CDR2 SMNVEV (reference sequence). Trimming shortened V by 5 bases and J by 4 bases, and 14 bases separated the two germline ends. CDR3 protein: CASSPNRGVYGYTF. CDR3 in DNA: TGTGCCAGCAGTCCCAATAGGGGAGTCTATGGCTACACCTTC.

The chain couples TRBV7-9 to TRBJ2-7, with D perhaps matching TRBD2 (5 bases). CDR1 and CDR2 from the germline V gene are SEHNR and FQNEAQ (reference sequence). The V and J ends lost 0 bases and 4 bases respectively, with 16 bases between them. The CDR3 consists of 16 residues. CDR3 in amino acids: CASSLAALAGGYEQYF. DNA of the CDR3: TGTGCCAGCAGCTTAGCTGCCCTAGCTGGAGGTTACGAGCAGTACTTC. The full variable domain, in which reference TRBV7-9 and TRBJ2-7 provide the parts outside the CDR3, is DTGVSQNPRHKITKRGQNVTFRCDPISEHNRLYWYRQTLGQGPEFLTYFQNEAQLEKSRLLSDRFSAERPKGSFSTLEIQRTEQGDSAMYLCASSLAALAGGYEQYFGPGTRLTVT.

The chain couples TRBV5-8 to TRBJ1-1; the D gene is possibly TRBD1 (5 bases). The CDR3 length is 14 residues. The germline V and J ends were trimmed by 4 bases and 1 base, with 11 bases remaining between them. Germline V gene sequence: CDR1 SGHTS, CDR2 YDEGEE. CDR3 protein: CASSHGTANTEAFF. The CDR3 coding sequence is TGTGCCAGCAGCCACGGGACGGCGAACACTGAAGCTTTCTTT.

The chain uses TRBV4-1 and TRBJ2-7; 7 bases are shared with TRBD1. The CDR3 loop spans 16 amino acids. Germline CDR1 is MGHRA and CDR2 is YSYEKL. V lost 0 bases to trimming and J lost 1 base; unmatched junction nucleotides: 6. CDR3 DNA sequence: TGCGCCAGCAGCCAAGATCCGACAGGGTGGTCCTACGAGCAGTACTTC. The encoded protein is CASSQDPTGWSYEQYF.

The rearrangement joins TRBV6-6 to TRBJ2-1; no clear D gene. Germline CDR1 and CDR2: MNHNY and SVGAGI (reference sequence). CDR3 length: 10 residues. Trimming pared 6 bases from V and 9 bases from J, leaving 6 bases between. CDR3 amino acids: CASSLGEQFF. DNA of the CDR3: TGTGCCAGCAGCTTGGGTGAGCAGTTCTTC.

The chain carries TRBV4-3 and TRBJ1-2; unclear D gene. CDR1 is LGHNA, CDR2 YSLEER, per germline. V was trimmed by 1 base and J by 2 bases, leaving 11 bases between them. This CDR3 region has 15 residues. The CDR3 here is CASSQGRHGNYGYTF. The DNA for the CDR3 is TGCGCCAGCAGCCAAGGCCGACACGGCAACTATGGCTACACCTTC.

The gene calls are TRBV6-1 and TRBJ1-1; 8 nucleotides match TRBD1. V lost 3 bases to trimming and J lost 0 bases; unmatched junction nucleotides: 3. From germline, CDR1 is MNHNS and CDR2 SASEGT. This CDR3 spans 15 amino acids. The CDR3 DNA sequence: TGTGCCAGCAGTGATCGACAGGGGTTGAACACTGAAGCTTTCTTT. Its protein product is CASSDRQGLNTEAFF.

The J gene is TRBJ2-4, the V gene TRBV5-3; no clear D gene. TRBV5-3 is identified as an open reading frame with a role that is uncertain. The CDR3 loop spans 14 amino acids. The V gene lost 7 bases and the J gene lost 0 bases, with 11 bases spanning the gap. The CDR3 sequence is CARCRGLAKNIQYF. The CDR3 DNA reads TGTGCCAGATGTCGAGGCTTAGCCAAAAACATTCAGTACTTC.

The CDR3 coding sequence is TGTGCCAGCAGTATCTACAGACAGGGATCGGGGTACAATGAGCAGTTCTTC. Translating gives CASSIYRQGSGYNEQFF. J is TRBJ2-1 and V is TRBV27; TRBD1 aligns across 7 bases. This CDR3 contains 17 residues. With 5 bases clipped from V and 4 bases from J, the junction kept 14 bases outside the gene matches. The germline V gene encodes CDR1 MNHEY and CDR2 SMNVEV (reference sequence).

The rearrangement links TRBV7-2 to TRBJ1-2; D ambiguous. Germline V gene sequence: CDR1 SGHTA, CDR2 FQGNSA. With 1 base removed from V and 4 bases from J, the gap between germline ends came to 4 bases. The CDR3 consists of 12 residues. The CDR3 spells CASSLDTYGYTF. The CDR3 DNA reads as TGTGCCAGCAGCTTAGACACCTATGGCTACACCTTC.